Listed below are T cell receptor beta chains from one sample, sequenced in a study of patients and donors after allogeneic stem cell transplantation. TCRdb fed the RT-PCR reads into MiXCR, producing one record per CDR3 protein. The top ten clones hold under 6.5% of a sample with roughly 880,000 distinct CDR3 sequences, more than 15% of them seen once. Source material: blood, either unsorted or a sorted T cell fraction (not recorded which). These TCRs come from a human donor who was either an allogeneic HSCT recipient or a stem cell or donor lymphocyte infusion donor (not recorded which). It is not recorded whose cells these are; they may come from a transplant donor. CDR3s include the opening cysteine and the closing phenylalanine or tryptophan. D genes are given only for firm matches. Expanded clones are given a class, and other clones once, few, many or no size at all.

TRBJ1-2 TRBD1 13 few TRBV7-8 CASSIDRDYGYTF TGTGCCAGCAGTATAGACAGGGACTATGGCTACACCTTC
TRBJ2-1 TRBD1 12 many TRBV29-1 CSVERQGDEQFF TGCAGCGTTGAACGACAGGGAGATGAGCAGTTCTTC
TRBJ2-3 TRBD2 14 NA TRBV5-1 CASSPAGGVDTQYF TGCGCCAGCAGCCCAGCGGGGGGGGTAGATACGCAGTATTTT
TRBJ1-2 NA 12 NA TRBV27 CASSFNRGTYTF TGTGCCAGCAGTTTCAATCGGGGAACCTACACCTTC
TRBJ2-4 TRBD2 17 NA TRBV4-3 CASSQGTSGGALNIQYF TGCGCCAGCAGCCAGGGGACTAGCGGGGGGGCCCTTAACATTCAGTACTTC
TRBJ2-7 TRBD1 14 NA TRBV10-3 CAISEGAGGYEQYF TGTGCCATCAGTGAGGGCGCAGGGGGCTACGAGCAGTACTTC
TRBJ1-4 NA 15 few TRBV4-1 CASSQGALSNEKLFF TGCGCCAGCAGCCAAGGGGCGTTGTCAAATGAAAAACTGTTTTTT
TRBJ2-5 TRBD2 16 few TRBV20-1 CSATGTSGREGETQYF TGCAGTGCTACCGGGACTAGCGGGAGGGAGGGAGAGACCCAGTACTTC
TRBJ1-1 NA 16 few TRBV12-3/TRBV12-4 CASSPIVQGSNTEAFF TGTGCCAGCAGTCCGATAGTCCAGGGGTCGAACACTGAAGCTTTCTTT
TRBJ2-7 NA 15 NA TRBV10-3 CAISESGRGTGEQYF TGTGCCATCAGTGAGTCAGGCAGGGGTACGGGTGAGCAGTACTTC
TRBJ2-7 NA 15 NA TRBV2 CASSGGRVPSYEQYF TGTGCCAGCAGTGGTGGCAGGGTGCCCTCCTACGAGCAGTACTTC
TRBJ2-5 NA 12 few TRBV25-1 CASSFAQETQYF TGTGCCAGCAGTTTTGCCCAAGAGACCCAGTACTTC
TRBJ2-7 NA 11 few TRBV12-3/TRBV12-4 CASTVGHEQYF TGTGCCAGCACCGTGGGGCACGAGCAGTACTTC
TRBJ1-5 NA 15 NA TRBV12-3/TRBV12-4 CASSLWGDSNQPQHF TGTGCCAGCAGTTTGTGGGGGGACAGCAATCAGCCCCAGCATTTT
TRBJ1-1 TRBD1 13 few TRBV12-3/TRBV12-4 CASRRTGGEEAFF TGTGCCAGCAGAAGGACAGGGGGCGAAGAAGCTTTCTTT
TRBJ2-1 TRBD1 17 NA TRBV6-2/TRBV6-3 CASSYSGTGGWYSEQFF TGTGCCAGCAGTTACTCGGGGACAGGGGGATGGTATTCGGAGCAGTTCTTC
TRBJ2-1 TRBD2 18 NA TRBV20-1 CSASPQTSGGRSYNEQFF TGCAGTGCTAGTCCCCAGACTAGCGGGGGGCGCTCCTACAATGAGCAGTTCTTC
TRBJ1-2 NA 14 NA TRBV7-9 CASSLAPGVYGYTF TGTGCCAGCAGCTTAGCTCCAGGGGTCTATGGCTACACCTTC
TRBJ1-2 TRBD1 14 few TRBV5-6 CASSFGDRNYGYTF TGTGCCAGCAGCTTTGGGGACAGAAACTATGGCTACACCTTC
TRBJ2-7 NA 16 NA TRBV4-2 CASSQDYGSRAAEQYF TGTGCCAGCAGCCAAGATTACGGGAGCAGGGCTGCCGAGCAGTACTTC
TRBJ1-5 NA 15 few TRBV11-2 CASSLDRWGGQPQHF TGTGCCAGCAGCTTAGACAGGTGGGGGGGTCAGCCCCAGCATTTT
TRBJ2-3 TRBD1 14 many TRBV10-3 CAISTTGLTDTQYF TGTGCCATCAGTACGACAGGGTTGACAGATACGCAGTATTTT
TRBJ2-3 NA 14 few TRBV19 CASSIGRGSDTQYF TGTGCCAGTAGTATCGGTAGGGGGTCAGATACGCAGTATTTT
TRBJ1-6 TRBD1 13 NA TRBV20-1 CSAKGQVDSPLHF TGCAGTGCTAAAGGACAGGTGGATTCACCCCTCCACTTT
TRBJ1-2 TRBD1 16 NA TRBV7-9 CASSSWTGEFNYGYTF TGTGCCAGCAGCTCGTGGACAGGGGAGTTCAACTATGGCTACACCTTC
TRBJ2-7 TRBD1 17 few TRBV4-3 CASSQDGTGVGSYEQYF TGCGCCAGCAGCCAAGATGGGACAGGGGTAGGGTCCTACGAGCAGTACTTC
TRBJ1-5 TRBD1 15 few TRBV4-2 CASSHGQGGNQPQHF TGTGCCAGCAGCCACGGACAGGGGGGCAATCAGCCCCAGCATTTT
TRBJ1-3 NA 17 NA TRBV6-1 CASRTAGIALPGNTIYF TGTGCCAGCAGAACCGCAGGCATTGCCCTCCCTGGAAACACCATATATTTT
TRBJ2-7 NA 12 NA TRBV29-1 CSAEGDFDEQYF TGCAGCGCTGAGGGGGATTTCGACGAGCAGTACTTC
TRBJ1-2 NA 13 few TRBV5-1 CASRRGGNYGYTF TGCGCCAGCCGCCGCGGGGGAAACTATGGCTACACCTTC
TRBJ1-5 NA 13 many TRBV7-9 CASSLAGSQPQHF TGTGCCAGCAGTTTAGCTGGGAGTCAGCCCCAGCATTTT
TRBJ1-1 NA 12 NA TRBV3-1 CASSQVETEAFF TGTGCCAGCAGCCAAGTAGAGACTGAAGCTTTCTTT
TRBJ1-5 TRBD1 13 NA TRBV20-1 CSADTGGNQPQHF TGCAGTGCCGACACAGGGGGCAATCAGCCCCAGCATTTT
TRBJ1-2 NA 15 NA TRBV20-1 CSARDLGGVAYGYTF TGCAGTGCTAGAGATCTTGGGGGAGTGGCCTATGGCTACACCTTC
TRBJ1-2 NA 14 few TRBV12-3/TRBV12-4 CASSKGGGNYGYTF TGTGCCAGCAGTAAGGGGGGAGGTAACTATGGCTACACCTTC
TRBJ1-2 NA 17 NA TRBV10-3 CAINSFRGPSSNYGYTF TGTGCCATCAACTCATTCAGGGGACCCTCATCTAACTATGGCTACACCTTC
TRBJ2-2 TRBD1 15 NA TRBV24-1 CATNDRGRDTGELFF TGTGCCACCAACGACAGGGGGCGGGACACCGGGGAGCTGTTTTTT
TRBJ1-6 TRBD1 14 NA TRBV12-3/TRBV12-4 CASSFRGRVSPLHF TGTGCCAGCAGTTTTAGGGGGCGGGTTTCACCCCTCCACTTT
TRBJ2-2 NA 16 NA TRBV4-1 CASSQVQGPNTGELFF TGCGCCAGCAGCCAAGTCCAGGGCCCGAACACCGGGGAGCTGTTTTTT
TRBJ2-3 NA 16 NA TRBV12-3/TRBV12-4 CASSQARVGVSGTQYF TGTGCCAGCAGTCAAGCTAGGGTGGGGGTATCAGGTACGCAGTATTTT
TRBJ2-2 NA 14 many TRBV4-3 CASSQDLTAGELFF TGCGCCAGCAGCCAAGATTTAACGGCCGGGGAGCTGTTTTTT
TRBJ2-1 NA 13 NA TRBV7-2 CASSLVIANEQFF TGTGCCAGCAGCTTAGTAATAGCTAATGAGCAGTTCTTC
TRBJ2-7 TRBD1 14 few TRBV10-3 CAISGDRVPYEQYF TGTGCCATCAGTGGGGACAGGGTACCCTACGAGCAGTACTTC
TRBJ2-1 NA 15 few TRBV7-9 CASSLIPSSYNEQFF TGTGCCAGCAGCTTAATACCTAGCTCCTACAATGAGCAGTTCTTC
TRBJ1-2 NA 12 NA TRBV5-4 CASGRAGGGYTF TGTGCCAGCGGCCGGGCCGGGGGAGGCTACACCTTC
TRBJ2-1 NA 19 NA TRBV6-2/TRBV6-3 CASSYSLATPGTTYNEQFF TGTGCCAGCAGTTACTCTTTGGCTACCCCCGGGACGACATACAATGAGCAGTTCTTC
TRBJ2-7 NA 13 few TRBV7-9 CATSQGVSYEQYF TGTGCCACATCCCAAGGCGTATCCTACGAGCAGTACTTC
TRBJ2-5 TRBD2 18 few TRBV11-2 CASSSRGFSGGTQETQYF TGTGCCAGCAGCTCAAGAGGGTTTAGCGGGGGGACCCAAGAGACCCAGTACTTC
TRBJ2-3 NA 17 many TRBV4-3 CASSQDHPGFSTDTQYF TGCGCCAGCAGCCAAGATCATCCGGGATTCTCCACAGATACGCAGTATTTT
TRBJ1-5 NA 12 NA TRBV20-1 CSAWTPNQPQHF TGCAGTGCTTGGACACCTAATCAGCCCCAGCATTTT
TRBJ2-5 NA 14 few TRBV20-1 CSASLTERLGTQYF TGCAGTGCTAGTCTTACTGAACGCCTTGGGACCCAGTACTTC
TRBJ2-7 TRBD1 15 NA TRBV14 CASSPFTGASYEQYF TGTGCCAGCAGCCCTTTTACAGGGGCGTCCTACGAGCAGTACTTC
TRBJ2-3 TRBD2 16 NA TRBV7-3 CASSLRSGLASDTQYF TGTGCCAGCAGCTTAAGGTCGGGACTAGCATCCGATACGCAGTATTTT
TRBJ1-1 NA 13 few TRBV20-1 CSARGSMNTEAFF TGCAGTGCTAGAGGAAGCATGAACACTGAAGCTTTCTTT
TRBJ2-3 NA 12 NA TRBV20-1 CSAGPRADTQYF TGCAGTGCAGGACCTAGAGCAGATACGCAGTATTTT
TRBJ1-3 NA 12 many TRBV12-3/TRBV12-4 CASSFSGNTIYF TGTGCCAGCAGTTTTTCCGGAAACACCATATATTTT
TRBJ1-1 NA 14 few TRBV13 CASSRPADITEAFF TGTGCCAGCAGCCGCCCGGCCGACATCACTGAAGCTTTCTTT
TRBJ2-3 NA 17 once TRBV6-2/TRBV6-3 CASSYSGRTISTDTQYF TGTGCCAGCAGTTACTCGGGAAGGACTATCAGCACAGATACGCAGTATTTT
TRBJ2-1 TRBD2 14 NA TRBV20-1 CSAPPGLAHNEQFF TGCAGTGCTCCGCCGGGACTAGCGCACAATGAGCAGTTCTTC
TRBJ2-1 TRBD1 14 once TRBV6-1 CASSRTGLIPEQFF TGTGCCAGCAGTAGGACAGGTTTGATCCCTGAGCAGTTCTTC